The 21 T cell receptor beta chains below come from one sample, sequenced in a study of circulating CD8 cells and anti-PD-1 response in melanoma (dated by TCRdb to about 2020). Using a BD FACSAria II cell sorter, four subsets defined by PD-1 and/or TIGIT were sorted out of live CD3+CD8+TCRalphabeta+ cells. This sample was sequenced with a NextSeq 500. Starting from about 15 ng of total RNA, TCR libraries were made with the QIAseq Immune Repertoire RNA Library Kit, Human TCR Panel. TCRdb reran the public reads through fastp at Q25 and MiXCR, keeping productive beta chains. Every CDR3 protein is listed once, alongside the most common genes and DNA of its rows. This sample is represented by some 1,800 distinct CDR3 sequences; about 6.8% of them were singletons. In total, the top ten clones hold about 8% of the sample. The sequencing used CD8+ T cells from PBMCs, collected at baseline or after one month of anti-PD-1 therapy (not recorded which). These receptors all come from a human donor with melanoma.

Only a few counts were recorded for this clonotype. The chain employs TRBV27 and TRBJ2-7, with D possibly matching TRBD2 (5 bases). CDR1 and CDR2 from the germline V gene are MNHEY and SMNVEV (reference sequence). V was shortened by 6 bases and J by 7 bases, with 13 bases between the two germline ends. The CDR3 consists of 12 residues. CDR3 nucleotides: TGTGCCAGCAGAGGAGATTGGAGGGAGCAGTACTTC. It translates to CASRGDWREQYF.

By sample share, this clonotype is medium-sized. This rearrangement joins TRBV24-1 to TRBJ1-5; 7 bases line up with TRBD1. Germline V gives CDR1 KGHDR, CDR2 SFDVKD. J lost 2 bases, V lost 4 bases, and 4 bases had no gene match. This CDR3 is built from 15 residues. The CDR3 protein is CATSDPDRGNQPQHF. CDR3 DNA: TGTGCCACCAGTGACCCTGACAGGGGCAATCAGCCCCAGCATTTT.

This clonotype qualifies as medium-sized. The chain employs TRBV7-6 and TRBJ2-7; D not resolved. CDR1 is SGHVS and CDR2 is FNYEAQ in the germline V gene. This CDR3 has 15 amino acids. The ends were cut back, 0 bases at V and 2 bases at J, with 11 bases in the middle. This CDR3 is CASSLALEFTYEQYF. The CDR3 DNA is TGTGCCAGCAGCTTAGCATTGGAATTCACCTACGAGCAGTACTTC.

This clonotype is labeled as medium-sized. The chain has TRBV28 and TRBJ2-5; tentatively, D is TRBD1 (6 bases). The CDR3 runs 15 residues. Trimming stripped 5 bases from V and 4 bases from J, with 17 bases between. Germline V gene lookup returns CDR1 MDHEN and CDR2 SYDVKM. The CDR3 sequence: CASSPPRDIAETQYF. CDR3 DNA: TGTGCCAGCAGTCCACCGAGGGACATTGCAGAGACCCAGTACTTC.

This clonotype is categorized as medium-sized (0.01 to 0.1%). The CDR3 protein is CATSDFADTDTQYF. CDR3 nucleotides: TGTGCCACCAGTGATTTTGCAGACACAGATACGCAGTATTTT. The chain employs TRBV24-1 and TRBJ2-3; D ambiguous. The germline V gene has CDR1 KGHDR and CDR2 SFDVKD. The V end lost 1 base, the J end lost 2 bases, and 6 bases lay between the germline ends. The CDR3 has 14 amino acids.

The rearrangement uses TRBV27 and TRBJ2-1, with 12 nucleotides matching TRBD2. The CDR3 covers 16 residues. CDR1 is MNHEY, CDR2 SMNVEV, per germline (reference sequence). Losses at the gene ends were 2 bases for V and 9 bases for J; bases not matched to a gene: 8. The CDR3: CASSLPGLAGGREQFF. CDR3 DNA: TGTGCCAGCAGTTTACCGGGGCTAGCGGGAGGGCGTGAGCAGTTCTTC.

The rearrangement joins TRBV19 to TRBJ2-2; possible D gene TRBD1, 6 bases. CDR3 size: 13 residues. V lost 2 bases and J 5 bases, leaving 6 bases between the germline ends. CDR1 is LNHDA, CDR2 SQIVND, per germline (reference sequence). This CDR3 reads CASSIRGTGELFF. The CDR3 region has the DNA TGTGCCAGTAGTATAAGGGGGACCGGGGAGCTGTTTTTT.

The chain is built from TRBV5-4 and TRBJ2-7; D gene ambiguous. Germline V gives CDR1 SGHNT, CDR2 YYREEE (reference sequence). CDR3 length equals 13 residues. The V gene lost 0 bases and the J gene lost 3 bases, with 7 bases spanning the gap. CDR3 in DNA: TGTGCCAGCAGCTTGGGACACAACTACGAGCAGTACTTC. Its protein is CASSLGHNYEQYF.

This clonotype is medium-sized. The chain joins TRBV16 to TRBJ2-1; 9 bases fit TRBD2. Trimming cost V 2 bases and J 5 bases; bases outside gene matches: 10. This CDR3 spans 17 amino acids. Germline V gene data show CDR1 as KGHSY and CDR2 as FQNENV. The DNA for the CDR3 is TGTGCCAGCAGCCAAGGTCGTAGGCTAGCGGGGAACAATGAGCAGTTCTTC. Protein product: CASSQGRRLAGNNEQFF.

By share, this clonotype ranks as medium-sized (0.01 to 0.1%). The chain combines TRBV28 with TRBJ1-1; D unclear. V was shortened by 11 bases and J by 4 bases, with 17 bases between the two germline ends. There are 13 residues in the CDR3. Germline assignment: CDR1 MDHEN and CDR2 SYDVKM. DNA for the CDR3: TGTGCCTCTCGGCAGACCTGGGGCACTGAAGCTTTCTTT. Its translation is CASRQTWGTEAFF.

This clonotype is termed large. This chain connects TRBV28 to TRBJ2-1; D is perhaps TRBD2 (7 bases). Germline values: CDR1 MDHEN, CDR2 SYDVKM. The CDR3 is 14 amino acids. The V and J ends lost 10 bases and 0 bases respectively, with 13 bases between them. The CDR3 region is CATLRGASYNEQFF. CDR3 bases: TGTGCCACCCTTCGGGGGGCCTCCTACAATGAGCAGTTCTTC.

In its sample, this clonotype ranks as large. CDR3 nucleotides: TGTGCCAGCAGCGTAGTCCGGGGGGCCGGGTTAGTTAGCAATCAGCCCCAGCATTTT. It codes for CASSVVRGAGLVSNQPQHF. The rearrangement joins TRBV9 to TRBJ1-5; D perhaps matches TRBD1 (6 bases). The germline V and J ends were trimmed by 0 bases and 0 bases, with 19 bases remaining between them. This CDR3 region has 19 residues. Germline CDR1 is SGDLS and CDR2 is YYNGEE. The full variable domain, completed using reference TRBV9 and TRBJ1-5, is DSGVTQTPKHLITATGQRVTLRCSPRSGDLSVYWYQQSLDQGLQFLIQYYNGEERAKGNILERFSAQQFPDLHSELNLSSLELGDSALYFCASSVVRGAGLVSNQPQHFGDGTRLSIL.

By share of the sample, this clonotype is medium-sized. This chain uses TRBV12-3 or TRBV12-4 with TRBJ1-2, with 9 bases lining up with TRBD1. This CDR3 is built from 15 residues. J lost 1 base, V lost 4 bases, and 4 bases had no gene match. CDR3 protein: CASSSMGQGNYGYTF. The CDR3 DNA reads TGTGCCAGCAGTTCAATGGGACAGGGTAACTATGGCTACACCTTC.

This clonotype is judged medium-sized. The CDR3 sequence is CASSQAGSGGSTDTQYF. The CDR3 DNA sequence: TGCGCCAGCAGCCAAGCCGGTAGCGGGGGCAGCACAGATACGCAGTATTTT. The V gene is TRBV4-1, the J gene TRBJ2-3; 9 bases fit TRBD2. The J segment lost 0 bases and the V segment lost 1 base, leaving 5 bases of the junction unmatched. CDR3 length equals 17 residues. Looked up from germline, CDR1 is MGHRA and CDR2 is YSYEKL.

This clonotype is termed medium-sized. The chain links TRBV27 to TRBJ1-5; no clear D gene. CDR3 length: 14 amino acids. With 2 bases removed from V and 4 bases from J, the gap between germline ends came to 9 bases. From germline, CDR1 is MNHEY and CDR2 SMNVEV (reference sequence). CDR3 sequence: CASSLAMGNQPQHF. The DNA for the CDR3 is TGTGCCAGCAGTTTAGCAATGGGTAATCAGCCCCAGCATTTT.

This clonotype is medium-sized in the sample. CDR3 sequence reads: CASSGQLAIPQETQYF. The CDR3 nucleotides are TGTGCCAGTAGTGGGCAGCTTGCGATTCCCCAAGAGACCCAGTACTTC. The chain couples TRBV19 to TRBJ2-5; no firm D call. There are 16 residues in the CDR3. Germline loops: CDR1 LNHDA, CDR2 SQIVND (reference sequence). V dropped 5 bases and J dropped 1 base, with 17 bases sitting between them.

This clonotype was counted only a few times. V is TRBV12-3 or TRBV12-4 and J is TRBJ2-1, with D possibly called TRBD1 or TRBD2 (6 bases each). V shed 3 bases and J shed 7 bases, with 13 bases lying between them. CDR3 length: 14 amino acids. CDR3 sequence (DNA): TGTGCCAGCAGTTTCCAGCGGAGGGGGAATGAGCAGTTCTTC. Protein sequence: CASSFQRRGNEQFF.

This clonotype is termed medium-sized. The V gene is TRBV28, the J gene TRBJ2-7, with no clear D. The CDR3 length is 12 residues. Trimming removed 6 bases from V and 3 bases from J, with 9 bases in between. Per the germline V gene, CDR1 is MDHEN and CDR2 is SYDVKM. In DNA, the CDR3 is TGTGCCAGCAGCCCCAACATCTACGAGCAGTACTTC. Amino acid sequence: CASSPNIYEQYF.

By frequency in the sample, this clonotype is medium-sized (0.01 to 0.1%). The chain employs TRBV27 and TRBJ1-2; 9 positions match TRBD1. Losses at the gene ends were 4 bases for V and 4 bases for J; bases not matched to a gene: 10. Germline assignment: CDR1 MNHEY and CDR2 SMNVEV (reference sequence). This CDR3 region has 16 residues. The CDR3 loop reads CASSSATTGGVYGYTF. The CDR3 DNA sequence: TGTGCCAGCAGTTCCGCGACAACAGGGGGCGTCTATGGCTACACCTTC.

This clonotype is large by share. V usage is TRBV19 and J usage is TRBJ2-7, with D tentatively TRBD1 or TRBD2 (5 bases each). Trimming removed 4 bases at V and 0 bases at J, with 16 bases between. Germline V gene sequence: CDR1 LNHDA, CDR2 SQIVND (reference sequence). CDR3 size: 16 residues. In DNA, the CDR3 is TGTGCCAGTAGTACCCACGAAGGGGAGAGCTCCTACGAGCAGTACTTC. Protein sequence: CASSTHEGESSYEQYF.

In its sample, this clonotype ranks as medium-sized. V is TRBV28 and J is TRBJ2-7; 9 bases align to TRBD1. The CDR3 loop spans 16 amino acids. Looked up from germline, CDR1 is MDHEN and CDR2 is SYDVKM. The J segment lost 3 bases and the V segment lost 8 bases, leaving 14 bases of the junction unmatched. The CDR3: CASSKARDRDLYEQYF. CDR3 coding DNA: TGTGCCAGCTCCAAAGCCCGGGACAGGGATCTCTACGAGCAGTACTTC.